This TCR beta chain originates from a study of blood T cells in healthy people across ages. General study results and limits: Bulk PBMC profiling left naive and antigen-experienced comparisons inconclusive. Naive CD4+ cells and diversity were both higher in long-lived donors than in aged donors.

The sample holds a few counts of this clonotype. The antigen is undetermined. The germline gives CDR1 SGHRS, CDR2 YFSETQ. This CDR3 comprises 15 residues. Trimming removed 0 bases from V and 7 bases from J, with 13 bases in between. It was with a sample-barcoded 5' primer and a J-beta primer mix that a second PCR of roughly 7 to 11 cycles was run. TCRdb fed the 5' RACE reads into MiXCR, producing one record per CDR3 protein. This table has hundreds of thousands of distinct CDR3 sequences, 25% appearing once. The sample also formed part of further work on T cells of mothers and their children. That investigation notes: When the second PCR was run, its M1S primer added sample barcodes and 2-4 random nucleotides.

V is TRBV5-1 and J is TRBJ1-4; perhaps TRBD1 as D (5 bases). The TCR comes from a boy younger than 18 in good health. The sample comprised blood. CDR3 nucleotide sequence: TGCGCCAGCAGCTTGGAGGGCAGGGTGGCTGAAAAACTGTTTTTT. It is translated as CASSLEGRVAEKLFF.